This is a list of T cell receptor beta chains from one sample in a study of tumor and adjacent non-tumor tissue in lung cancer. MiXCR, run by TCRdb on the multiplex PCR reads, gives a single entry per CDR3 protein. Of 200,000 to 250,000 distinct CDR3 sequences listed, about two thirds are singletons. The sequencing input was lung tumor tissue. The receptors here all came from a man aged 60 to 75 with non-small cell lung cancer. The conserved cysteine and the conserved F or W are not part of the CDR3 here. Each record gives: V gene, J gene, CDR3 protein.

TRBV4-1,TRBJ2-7,ASSQGLACAYEQY
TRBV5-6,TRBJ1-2,ASSLESGRGYGYT
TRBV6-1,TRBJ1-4,ASSLGAGEKLF
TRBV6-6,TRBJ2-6,ASSLTSAGANVLT
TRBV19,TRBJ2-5,ASSNRLSETQY
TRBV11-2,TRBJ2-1,ANSEDRVSYDELF
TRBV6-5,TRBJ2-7,VSSYYGQGGYEQY
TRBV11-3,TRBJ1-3,ASSPEGTSWSSGNTIY
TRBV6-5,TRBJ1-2,PSSYRDSNYGYT
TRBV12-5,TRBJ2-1,ASGLPIKGKNYNEQF
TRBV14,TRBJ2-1,ASSPPGTLYNEHF
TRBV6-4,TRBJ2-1,VSSKQAPPAGNEQF
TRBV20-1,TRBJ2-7,SVIGTGLPSWNYEQY
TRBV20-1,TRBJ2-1,SARRDRDEQF
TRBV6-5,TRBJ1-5,ASETDYSIQPQH
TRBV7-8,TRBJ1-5,TSIVDRVSNQPQH
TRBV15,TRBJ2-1,ATSSNRGGFNVEQF
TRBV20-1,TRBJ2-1,SAATSGGINEQF
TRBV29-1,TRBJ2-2,SALTSESYPWELF
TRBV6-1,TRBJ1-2,ASSEVLKGAGYT
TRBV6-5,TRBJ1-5,DSRYGGSGQPQH
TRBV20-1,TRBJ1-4,SVTPRVMEKLF
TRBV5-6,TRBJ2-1,ASNLAGTSNEQF
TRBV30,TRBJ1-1,AWSVRADTEAF
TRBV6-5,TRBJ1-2,ASREQGRLEGYT
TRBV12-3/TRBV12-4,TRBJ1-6,ASSRDRGSLH
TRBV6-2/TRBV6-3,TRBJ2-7,ASRAGLSYEQY
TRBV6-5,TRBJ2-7,ASSYLAGAVYEQY
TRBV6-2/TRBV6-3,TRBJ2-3,ASSYGGLFGALNTQY
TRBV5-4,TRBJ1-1,ASSFGGLMNTEAF
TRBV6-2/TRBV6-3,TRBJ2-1,ISSYHPPSYNEQF
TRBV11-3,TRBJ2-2,ASSLDTSGAFTGELF
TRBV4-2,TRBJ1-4,ASSQEFVAGDEILF
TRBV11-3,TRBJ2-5,ASSVSQETQY
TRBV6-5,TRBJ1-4,ASSYSQRGLTEKPF
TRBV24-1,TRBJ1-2,ATSETGGDYGYT